These 5 T cell receptor beta chains originate from one sample sequenced in a study of blood T cell repertoires in COVID-19. Libraries were prepared by immunoSEQ multiplex PCR; TCRdb keeps only in-frame clonotypes and omits some of them. The sample has roughly 260,000 clones, 88% seen once. What was sequenced was peripheral blood. The source of these receptors is a man aged 60 to 69 who had recovered from COVID-19.

This clone was recorded only once. Other DNA sequences in this sample translate to the same CDR3. The chain employs TRBV6-5 and TRBJ1-2, with 8 bases matching TRBD1. Germline V gene data show CDR1 as MNHEY and CDR2 as SVGAGI. The CDR3 loop spans 13 amino acids. V gave up 6 bases and J gave up 1 base; unmatched junction bases: 1. CDR3 DNA: TGTGCCAGCAGAGACAGGGGTAACTATGGCTACACCTTC. This translates into CASRDRGNYGYTF.

CDR3 sequence reads: CASSPLPTGNYGYTF. In DNA form, the CDR3 reads TGTGCCAGCTCACCACTCCCGACAGGGAACTATGGCTACACCTTC. V usage is TRBV18 and J usage is TRBJ1-2, with 7 bases aligning to TRBD1. Germline V gene data show CDR1 as KGHSH and CDR2 as LQKENI. This CDR3 spans 15 amino acids. The V and J ends lost 1 base and 2 bases, in that order; junction bases with no gene match: 4.

This clone came up a few times. The chain joins TRBV7-9 to TRBJ1-2; D possibly corresponds to TRBD1 (5 bases). The CDR3 consists of 14 residues. Trimming took 1 base from V and 3 from J, leaving 9 bases between them. Germline V gene lookup returns CDR1 SEHNR and CDR2 FQNEAQ (reference sequence). As DNA, the CDR3 is TGTGCCAGCAGCTTAGGACAGTCTCACTATGGCTACACCTTC. It specifies CASSLGQSHYGYTF. The full variable domain, in which reference TRBV7-9 and TRBJ1-2 provide the parts outside the CDR3, is DTGVSQNPRHKITKRGQNVTFRCDPISEHNRLYWYRQTLGQGPEFLTYFQNEAQLEKSRLLSDRFSAERPKGSFSTLEIQRTEQGDSAMYLCASSLGQSHYGYTFGSGTRLTVV.

The chain links TRBV29-1 to TRBJ1-2, with D unclear. Trimming removed 1 base at V and 2 bases at J, with 14 bases between. Germline V gene lookup returns CDR1 SQVTM and CDR2 ANQGSEA. The CDR3 contains 15 residues. The CDR3 is CSVEGPGSSNYGYTF. In nucleotides, the CDR3 is TGCAGCGTTGAAGGCCCAGGCAGTTCGAACTATGGCTACACCTTC.

The chain couples TRBV14 to TRBJ2-7; 7 bases align to TRBD1. Germline CDR1 and CDR2: SGHDN and FVKESK. The junction had 8 bases not matched to a gene; V was cut back by 4 bases and J by 2 bases. The CDR3 has 15 residues. CDR3 in DNA: TGTGCCAGCAGCCCCGGGACAGCTCCTACCTACGAGCAGTACTTC. Its translation is CASSPGTAPTYEQYF.